What follows describes a single T cell receptor (beta chain). Germline assignment: CDR1 MGHDK and CDR2 SYGVNS. CDR3 length: 17 residues. V lost 1 base to trimming and J lost 0 bases, with 16 bases between them. The sample is drawn from a study of blood T cell repertoires in COVID-19. Across the study: The United States, Italy and Spain supplied acute and convalescent COVID-19 samples. Sources were T cells, B-cell-depleted T cells, or PBMCs; the material itself was cDNA or gDNA.

In the study's own analysis: Amplification of reference gene primers provided the estimated nucleated cell counts. The repertoire was sequenced with immunoSEQ multiplex PCR; TCRdb's copy has only in-frame clones and lacks some. D and trimming come from the DNA, and the V and J calls and clone size come from that table. Of about 82,000 clones listed, 60% to 80% were seen once; the top ten hold 36%. The sequencing input was peripheral blood. The sequence came from a man aged 55 to 70 with COVID-19, enrolled during active disease. V gene TRBV25-1 combines with J gene TRBJ2-7; possible D gene TRBD1, 5 bases. CDR3 amino acids: CASSESKPQESSYEQYF. CDR3 sequence (DNA): TGTGCCAGCAGTGAATCAAAACCACAGGAGAGCTCCTACGAGCAGTACTTC.